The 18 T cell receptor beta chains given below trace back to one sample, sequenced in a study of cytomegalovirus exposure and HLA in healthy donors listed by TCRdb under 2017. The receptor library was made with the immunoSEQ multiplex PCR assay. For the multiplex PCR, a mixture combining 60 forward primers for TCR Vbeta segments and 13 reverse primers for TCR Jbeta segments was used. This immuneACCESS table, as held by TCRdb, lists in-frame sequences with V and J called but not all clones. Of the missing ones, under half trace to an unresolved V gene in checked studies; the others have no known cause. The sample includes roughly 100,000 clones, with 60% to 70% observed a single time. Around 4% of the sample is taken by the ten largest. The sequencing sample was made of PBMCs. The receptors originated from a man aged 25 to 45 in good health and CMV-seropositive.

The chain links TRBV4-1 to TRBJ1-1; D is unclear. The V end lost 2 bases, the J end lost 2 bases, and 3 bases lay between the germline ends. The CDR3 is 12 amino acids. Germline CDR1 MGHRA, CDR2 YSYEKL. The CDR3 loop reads CASSQTNTEAFF. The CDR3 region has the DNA TGCGCCAGCAGCCAAACAAACACTGAAGCTTTCTTT.

For the CDR3, the DNA is TGCGCCAGCAGCCCCCAGACAGGGGGTGCCGGGGGCTACACCTTC. Amino acid sequence: CASSPQTGGAGGYTF. V and J are TRBV5-1 and TRBJ1-2, with TRBD1 matching 9 bases. Germline V CDR1 and CDR2: SGHRS, YFSETQ. This CDR3 comprises 15 residues. Trimming took 4 bases from V and 8 from J; bases not matched to a gene: 12.

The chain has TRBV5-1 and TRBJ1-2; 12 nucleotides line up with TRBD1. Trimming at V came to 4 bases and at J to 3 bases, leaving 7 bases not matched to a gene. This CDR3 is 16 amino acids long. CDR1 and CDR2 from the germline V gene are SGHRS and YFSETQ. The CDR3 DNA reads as TGCGCCAGCAGCCCGGGACAGGGGGCCGGGTACTATGGCTACACCTTC. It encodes CASSPGQGAGYYGYTF. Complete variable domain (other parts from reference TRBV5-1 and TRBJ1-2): KAGVTQTPRYLIKTRGQQVTLSCSPISGHRSVSWYQQTPGQGLQFLFEYFSETQRNKGNFPGRFSGRQFSNSRSEMNVSTLELGDSALYLCASSPGQGAGYYGYTFGSGTRLTVV.

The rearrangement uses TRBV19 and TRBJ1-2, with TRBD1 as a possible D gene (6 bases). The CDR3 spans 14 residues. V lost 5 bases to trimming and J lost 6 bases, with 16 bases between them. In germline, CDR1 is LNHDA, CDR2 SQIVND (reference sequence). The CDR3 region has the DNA TGTGCCAGTAGTCTGGGGGGGGCTATGGATGGCTACACCTTC. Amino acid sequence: CASSLGGAMDGYTF.

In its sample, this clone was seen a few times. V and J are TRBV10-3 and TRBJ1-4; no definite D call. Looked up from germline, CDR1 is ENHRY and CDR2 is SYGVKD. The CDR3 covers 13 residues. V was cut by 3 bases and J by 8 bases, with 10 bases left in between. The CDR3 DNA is TGTGCCATCAGTGACATCCCCGGGGAAAAACTGTTTTTT. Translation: CAISDIPGEKLFF.

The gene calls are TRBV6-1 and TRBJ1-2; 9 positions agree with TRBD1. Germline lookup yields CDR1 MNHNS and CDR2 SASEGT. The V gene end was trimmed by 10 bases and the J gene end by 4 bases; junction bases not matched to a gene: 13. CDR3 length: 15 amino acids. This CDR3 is CANGPGTGSAYGYTF. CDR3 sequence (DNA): TGTGCCAACGGTCCCGGGACAGGGTCAGCCTATGGCTACACCTTC.

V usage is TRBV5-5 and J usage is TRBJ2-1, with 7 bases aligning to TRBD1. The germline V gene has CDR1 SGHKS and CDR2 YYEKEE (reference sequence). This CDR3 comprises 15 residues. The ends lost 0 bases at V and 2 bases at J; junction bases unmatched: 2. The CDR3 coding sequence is TGTGCCAGCAGCTTGGCGGGACAGCCCTACAATGAGCAGTTCTTC. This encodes CASSLAGQPYNEQFF.

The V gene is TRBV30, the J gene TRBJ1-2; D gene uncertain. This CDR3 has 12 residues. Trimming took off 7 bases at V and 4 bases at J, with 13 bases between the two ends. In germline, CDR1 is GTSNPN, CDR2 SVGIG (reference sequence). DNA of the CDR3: TGTGCCTCCTTGGCCACGGGCTATGGCTACACCTTC. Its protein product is CASLATGYGYTF. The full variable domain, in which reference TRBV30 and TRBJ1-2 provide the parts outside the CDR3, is SQTIHQWPATLVQPVGSPLSLECTVEGTSNPNLYWYRQAAGRGLQLLFYSVGIGQISSEVPQNLSASRPQDRQFILSSKKLLLSDSGFYLCASLATGYGYTFGSGTRLTVV.

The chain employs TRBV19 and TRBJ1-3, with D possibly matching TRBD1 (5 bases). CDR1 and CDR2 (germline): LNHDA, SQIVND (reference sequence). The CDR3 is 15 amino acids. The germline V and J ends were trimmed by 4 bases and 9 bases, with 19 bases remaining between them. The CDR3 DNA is TGTGCCAGTAGTACCACCGGGGGTCGGGAGGCCACCATATATTTT. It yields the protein CASSTTGGREATIYF.

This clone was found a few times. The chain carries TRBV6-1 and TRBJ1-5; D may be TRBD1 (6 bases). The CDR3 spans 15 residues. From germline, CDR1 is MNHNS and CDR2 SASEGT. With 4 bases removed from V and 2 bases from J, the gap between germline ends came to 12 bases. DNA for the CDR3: TGTGCCAGCAGTGGACAGGCCATGGGCAATCAGCCCCAGCATTTT. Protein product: CASSGQAMGNQPQHF.

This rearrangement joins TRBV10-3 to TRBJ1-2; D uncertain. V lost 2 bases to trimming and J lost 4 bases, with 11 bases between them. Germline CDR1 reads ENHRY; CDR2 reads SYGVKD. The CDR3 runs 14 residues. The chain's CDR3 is CAISEAPGIYGYTF. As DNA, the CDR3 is TGTGCCATCAGTGAGGCCCCGGGAATCTATGGCTACACCTTC.

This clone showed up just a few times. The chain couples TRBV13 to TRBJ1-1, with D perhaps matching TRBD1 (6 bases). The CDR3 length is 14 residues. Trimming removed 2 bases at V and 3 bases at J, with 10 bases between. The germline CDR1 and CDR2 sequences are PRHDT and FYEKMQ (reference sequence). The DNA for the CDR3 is TGTGCCAGCAGCTTACAGGGGCGCGACACTGAAGCTTTCTTT. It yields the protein CASSLQGRDTEAFF.

Here the CDR3 reads CASSLSTEYNEQFF. The DNA of the CDR3 is TGTGCCAGCTCCCTCTCGACAGAGTACAATGAGCAGTTCTTC. The chain carries TRBV18 and TRBJ2-1, with D possibly matching TRBD1 (5 bases). Between the trimmed V and J ends, which lost 6 bases and 4 bases, there was a span of 13 bases. The CDR3 extends over 14 amino acids. Germline V gene lookup returns CDR1 KGHSH and CDR2 LQKENI.

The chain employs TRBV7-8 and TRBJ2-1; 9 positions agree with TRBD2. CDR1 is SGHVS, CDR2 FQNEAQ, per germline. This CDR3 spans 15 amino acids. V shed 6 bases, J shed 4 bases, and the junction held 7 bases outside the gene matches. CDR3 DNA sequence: TGTGCCAGCAGACCCGGCGGGGGGGAGTACAATGAGCAGTTCTTC. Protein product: CASRPGGGEYNEQFF.

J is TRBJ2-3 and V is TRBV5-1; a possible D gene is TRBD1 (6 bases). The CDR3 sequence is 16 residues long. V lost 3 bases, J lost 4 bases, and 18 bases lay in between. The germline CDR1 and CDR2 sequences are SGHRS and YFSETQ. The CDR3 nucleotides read TGCGCCAGCAGCTCGCTCGAGTACAGGGTTCCAGATACGCAGTATTTT. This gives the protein CASSSLEYRVPDTQYF. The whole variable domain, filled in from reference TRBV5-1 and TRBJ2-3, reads KAGVTQTPRYLIKTRGQQVTLSCSPISGHRSVSWYQQTPGQGLQFLFEYFSETQRNKGNFPGRFSGRQFSNSRSEMNVSTLELGDSALYLCASSSLEYRVPDTQYFGPGTRLTVL.

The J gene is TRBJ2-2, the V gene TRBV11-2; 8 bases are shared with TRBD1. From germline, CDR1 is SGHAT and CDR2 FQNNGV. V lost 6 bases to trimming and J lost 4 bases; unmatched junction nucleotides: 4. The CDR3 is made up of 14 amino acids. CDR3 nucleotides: TGTGCCAGCAGGGGCGGGACAGGCACCGGGGAGCTGTTTTTT. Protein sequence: CASRGGTGTGELFF.

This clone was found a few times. This chain's CDR3 is CASSYTPTEAPQHF. In DNA form, the CDR3 reads TGTGCCAGCAGTTACACACCGACCGAGGCGCCCCAGCATTTT. J is TRBJ1-5 and V is TRBV6-5, with D hard to call. Trimming cost V 2 bases and J 9 bases, with 14 bases left between them. This CDR3 is 14 amino acids long. Germline V lookup: CDR1 MNHEY, CDR2 SVGAGI.

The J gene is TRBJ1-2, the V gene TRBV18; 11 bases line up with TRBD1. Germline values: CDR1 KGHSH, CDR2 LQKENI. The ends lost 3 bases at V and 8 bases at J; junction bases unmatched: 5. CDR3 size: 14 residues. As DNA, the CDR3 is TGTGCCAGCTCACCGGGACAGGGGGATGGCGGCTACACCTTC. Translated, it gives CASSPGQGDGGYTF.